These 27 T cell receptor beta chains share one sample of origin, sequenced in a study of T cell responses to AZD1222 COVID-19 vaccine. Produced via immunoSEQ multiplex PCR; TCRdb's table is partial and in-frame only. This sample's table has 150,000 or so clones. The sequencing input was peripheral blood. These receptors were obtained from an adult in good health.

The chain employs TRBV20-1 and TRBJ1-4; unclear D gene. Trimming pared 3 bases from V and 0 bases from J, leaving 11 bases between. The length of the CDR3 is 15 residues. The germline V gene has CDR1 DFQATT and CDR2 SNEGSKA (reference sequence). The DNA for the CDR3 is TGCAGTGCTAGTTCATGGACCTCAACTAATGAAAAACTGTTTTTT. Its protein is CSASSWTSTNEKLFF.

The CDR3 loop is CASNSNSGGRTDTQYF. DNA for the CDR3: TGCGCCAGCAACTCGAATAGCGGGGGGCGCACAGATACGCAGTATTTT. The chain couples TRBV23-1 to TRBJ2-3; the match to TRBD2 covers 10 bases. TRBV23-1 is designated an ORF whose function remains uncertain. V dropped 7 bases and J dropped 1; count of bases not matched to a gene: 8. The CDR3 runs 16 residues.

The chain has TRBV6-6 and TRBJ2-1; 12 bases map to TRBD2. With V trimmed by 2 bases and J by 7 bases, 6 bases remained unmatched. This CDR3 has 16 amino acids. Germline V CDR1 and CDR2: MNHNY, SVGAGI (reference sequence). The CDR3 here is CASSYGLAGGDNEQFF. Here the CDR3 DNA reads TGTGCCAGCAGTTACGGGCTAGCGGGGGGGGATAATGAGCAGTTCTTC.

The chain is built from TRBV10-3 and TRBJ2-7, with D maybe TRBD1 (5 bases). Germline V gene data show CDR1 as ENHRY and CDR2 as SYGVKD. The CDR3 is made up of 11 amino acids. V lost 4 bases and J lost 5, with 6 bases in between. The CDR3 nucleotides are TGTGCCATCAGTGGGACAAACGAGCAGTACTTC. This translates into CAISGTNEQYF.

The genes are TRBV5-3 and TRBJ1-1; 8 nucleotides match TRBD1. TRBV5-3 is designated an ORF whose function remains uncertain. CDR3 length equals 14 residues. With 4 bases clipped from V and 1 base from J, the junction kept 3 bases outside the gene matches. CDR3 loop: CARSTGTGNTEAFF. The CDR3 bases are TGTGCCAGAAGCACCGGGACAGGGAACACTGAAGCTTTCTTT.

The genes are TRBV18 and TRBJ1-1; D gene unclear. This CDR3 comprises 15 residues. Germline CDR1 and CDR2: KGHSH and LQKENI. The V gene lost 1 base and the J gene lost 4 bases, with 13 bases spanning the gap. The CDR3, as DNA: TGTGCCAGCTCACCACGGGTCCCATCCGGCACTGAAGCTTTCTTT. This sequence encodes CASSPRVPSGTEAFF.

The J gene is TRBJ1-4, the V gene TRBV7-9, with 8 bases lining up with TRBD1. This CDR3 is built from 12 residues. Germline values: CDR1 SEHNR, CDR2 FQNEAQ (reference sequence). V dropped 8 bases and J dropped 7; count of bases not matched to a gene: 3. In nucleotides, the CDR3 is TGTGCCAGCCAGGGGGCGATTGAAAAACTGTTTTTT. It encodes CASQGAIEKLFF.

The chain has TRBV9 and TRBJ2-3; D possibly corresponds to TRBD1 (5 bases). The germline gives CDR1 SGDLS, CDR2 YYNGEE. The CDR3 runs 14 residues. V was clipped by 4 bases and J by 6 bases, with 15 bases between them. In DNA, the CDR3 is TGTGCCAGCAGCTTCATTCCCTCAGGGGATACGCAGTATTTT. Translated: CASSFIPSGDTQYF.

The chain uses TRBV4-1 and TRBJ1-6, with D perhaps TRBD1 (5 bases). Germline CDR1 reads MGHRA; CDR2 reads YSYEKL. The CDR3 sequence is 16 residues long. The V and J ends lost 4 bases and 9 bases respectively, with 19 bases between them. The CDR3 spells CASSLKPPGRSSPLHF. DNA for the CDR3: TGCGCCAGCAGCCTTAAACCCCCGGGACGGTCTTCACCCCTCCACTTT.

CDR3 protein: CASSEGLAGSYNEQFF. The CDR3 DNA sequence: TGTGCCAGCAGCGAGGGACTAGCGGGCTCCTACAATGAGCAGTTCTTC. The J gene is TRBJ2-1, the V gene TRBV21-1; TRBD2 reflects the table's D call only, with no check against the DNA. TRBV21-1 is a pseudogene segment. The CDR3 length is 16 residues.

The V gene is TRBV11-2, the J gene TRBJ2-7; the D gene could be TRBD1 or TRBD2 (6 bases each). Germline values: CDR1 SGHAT, CDR2 FQNNGV. The CDR3 length is 16 residues. Trimming shortened V by 6 bases and J by 2 bases, and 20 bases separated the two germline ends. The CDR3 DNA is TGTGCCAGCAGAAAATTGGGACAAGGGGGGACCTACGAGCAGTACTTC. It specifies CASRKLGQGGTYEQYF.

The chain links TRBV7-8 to TRBJ2-1, with 7 bases identical to TRBD2. The CDR3 sequence is 15 residues long. Trimming at V came to 5 bases and at J to 5 bases, leaving 9 bases not matched to a gene. CDR1 is SGHVS and CDR2 is FQNEAQ in the germline V gene. CDR3 sequence reads: CASSGGGGNHNEQFF. CDR3 DNA sequence: TGTGCCAGCAGCGGTGGGGGGGGAAATCACAATGAGCAGTTCTTC.

The J gene is TRBJ2-1, the V gene TRBV6-5, with D perhaps TRBD1 (6 bases). V was pared by 6 bases and J by 5 bases, with 17 bases between. The CDR3 is 15 amino acids. From germline, CDR1 is MNHEY and CDR2 SVGAGI. This CDR3 reads CASSSGQTGHNEQFF. The CDR3 region has the DNA TGTGCCAGCAGCTCAGGACAGACTGGCCACAATGAGCAGTTCTTC.

The CDR3 reads CASSPSRTRRNTEAFF. CDR3 coding DNA: TGTGCCAGTAGTCCTTCTCGGACACGGAGAAACACTGAAGCTTTCTTT. This rearrangement joins TRBV19 to TRBJ1-1; maybe TRBD1 (5 bases). The ends were cut back, 5 bases at V and 2 bases at J, with 18 bases in the middle. The CDR3 is made up of 16 amino acids. The germline gives CDR1 LNHDA, CDR2 SQIVND (reference sequence).

This rearrangement joins TRBV5-1 to TRBJ1-2; 7 positions match TRBD1. Germline CDR1 SGHRS, CDR2 YFSETQ. This CDR3 region has 15 residues. Trimming at V came to 1 base and at J to 6 bases, leaving 9 bases not matched to a gene. CDR3 DNA: TGCGCCAGCAGCTTGCCGACAGGGATGGATGATGGCTACACCTTC. It is translated as CASSLPTGMDDGYTF.

The chain uses TRBV19 and TRBJ1-5; D remains ambiguous. The V gene lost 2 bases and the J gene lost 9 bases, with 11 bases spanning the gap. The CDR3 consists of 13 residues. Looked up from germline, CDR1 is LNHDA and CDR2 is SQIVND (reference sequence). The CDR3 sequence: CASSINQELPQHF. The CDR3 coding sequence is TGTGCCAGTAGTATAAACCAAGAGCTGCCCCAGCATTTT.

The chain employs TRBV4-1 and TRBJ2-7; no reliable D call. V was trimmed by 0 bases and J by 7 bases, leaving 13 bases between them. Germline values: CDR1 MGHRA, CDR2 YSYEKL. This CDR3 region has 14 residues. The CDR3 sequence: CASSQELALLEQYF. The CDR3 DNA is TGCGCCAGCAGCCAAGAGCTCGCCCTCCTAGAGCAGTACTTC.

This chain links TRBV28 with TRBJ1-4; D gene ambiguous. The CDR3 length is 12 residues. V was trimmed by 1 base and J by 6 bases, leaving 3 bases between them. Germline V gene lookup returns CDR1 MDHEN and CDR2 SYDVKM. The CDR3: CASSLSYEKLFF. The CDR3 nucleotides are TGTGCCAGCAGTTTATCGTATGAAAAACTGTTTTTT.

This chain links TRBV4-2 with TRBJ2-5; perhaps TRBD1 as D (7 bases). The V end lost 3 bases, the J end lost 5 bases, and 19 bases lay between the germline ends. This CDR3 spans 16 amino acids. Germline values: CDR1 LGHNA, CDR2 YNFKEQ. CDR3 sequence reads: CASSQGGTGAGETQYF. CDR3 sequence (DNA): TGTGCCAGCAGCCAGGGGGGTACAGGGGCGGGGGAGACCCAGTACTTC.

The CDR3 DNA is TGTGCCAGCAGCTTAAGGACAGGGAGCGGCTATGGCTACACCTTC. This translates into CASSLRTGSGYGYTF. The V call is TRBV7-9, the J call TRBJ1-2, with 8 bases that match TRBD1. The trim removed 2 bases at V and 4 bases at J, leaving 6 bases unmatched. Germline lookup yields CDR1 SEHNR and CDR2 FQNEAQ (reference sequence). The CDR3 has 15 amino acids.

The chain carries TRBV4-1 and TRBJ2-5; D not resolved. V shed 1 base and J shed 2 bases, with 17 bases lying between them. Germline V gives CDR1 MGHRA, CDR2 YSYEKL. The CDR3 has 17 residues. The CDR3 nucleotides are TGCGCCAGCAGCCAAGGGGCTGACGGGCGATTACAAGAGACCCAGTACTTC. Amino acids: CASSQGADGRLQETQYF.

The chain couples TRBV3-1 (or the pseudogene TRBV3-2) to TRBJ1-1; possible D gene TRBD1, 6 bases. Germline assignment: CDR1 LGHDT and CDR2 YNNKEL (reference sequence). The CDR3 is made up of 14 amino acids. V lost 4 bases and J 4 bases, leaving 13 bases between the germline ends. DNA for the CDR3: TGTGCCAGCAGCCCCAGGGGAGGGGGCACTGAAGCTTTCTTT. Amino acid sequence: CASSPRGGGTEAFF.

About this clone itself: This same CDR3 is encoded by further DNA sequences in the sample. The V gene is TRBV15, the J gene TRBJ1-1; D is unclear. CDR3 length: 14 residues. Trimming shortened V by 0 bases and J by 5 bases, and 10 bases separated the two germline ends. The germline CDR1 and CDR2 sequences are LNHNV and YYDKDF (reference sequence). CDR3 sequence reads: CATSRDRGWTEAFF. CDR3 nucleotides: TGTGCCACCAGCAGAGATCGGGGTTGGACTGAAGCTTTCTTT.

The chain employs TRBV6-4 and TRBJ1-1; D remains ambiguous. Trimming left V 6 bases short and J 6 bases short, with 14 bases between. Germline V gene lookup returns CDR1 MRHNA and CDR2 SNTAGT. There are 13 residues in the CDR3. This CDR3 is CASRVTESSEAFF. Here the CDR3 DNA reads TGTGCCAGCAGGGTTACAGAATCCTCTGAAGCTTTCTTT.

V gene TRBV15 combines with J gene TRBJ1-2; D remains unclear. Trimming shortened V by 0 bases and J by 3 bases, and 8 bases separated the two germline ends. The germline V gene encodes CDR1 LNHNV and CDR2 YYDKDF (reference sequence). CDR3 length: 14 residues. CDR3 region: CATSRDRQDYGYTF. The DNA for the CDR3 is TGTGCCACCAGCAGAGATCGGCAGGACTATGGCTACACCTTC.

J is TRBJ2-5 and V is TRBV5-1; D may be TRBD1 (5 bases). The V gene's germline CDR1 is SGHRS and CDR2 YFSETQ. V was clipped by 2 bases and J by 4 bases, with 9 bases between them. This CDR3 has 13 amino acids. The CDR3 loop is CASSLGVGETQYF. The CDR3 DNA reads as TGCGCCAGCAGCTTAGGGGTTGGAGAGACCCAGTACTTC.

The rearrangement links TRBV18 to TRBJ1-4; tentatively, D is TRBD1 (6 bases). Germline V lookup: CDR1 KGHSH, CDR2 LQKENI. Between the trimmed V and J ends, which lost 1 base and 6 bases, there was a span of 9 bases. The CDR3 has 14 amino acids. CDR3: CASSPRRQDEKLFF. In DNA, the CDR3 is TGTGCCAGCTCACCACGGAGACAGGATGAAAAACTGTTTTTT.